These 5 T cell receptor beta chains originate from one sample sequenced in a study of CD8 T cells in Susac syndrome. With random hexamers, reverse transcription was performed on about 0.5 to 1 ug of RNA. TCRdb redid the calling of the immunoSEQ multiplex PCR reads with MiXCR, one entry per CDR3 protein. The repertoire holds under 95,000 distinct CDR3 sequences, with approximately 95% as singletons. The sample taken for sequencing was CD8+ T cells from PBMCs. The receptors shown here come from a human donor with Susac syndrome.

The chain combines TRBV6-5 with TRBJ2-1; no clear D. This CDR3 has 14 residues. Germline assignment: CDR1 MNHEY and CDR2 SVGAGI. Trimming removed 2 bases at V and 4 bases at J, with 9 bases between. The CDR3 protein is CASSYEGEYNEQFF. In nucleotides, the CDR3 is TGTGCCAGCAGTTACGAAGGAGAGTACAATGAGCAGTTCTTC.

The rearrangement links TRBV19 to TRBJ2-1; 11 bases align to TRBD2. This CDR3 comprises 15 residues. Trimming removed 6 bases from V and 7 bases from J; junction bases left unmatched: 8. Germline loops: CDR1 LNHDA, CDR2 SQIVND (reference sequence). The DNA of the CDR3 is TGTGCCAGTAGCGTCCTAGCGGGAGGTCTAAATGAGCAGTTCTTC. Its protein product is CASSVLAGGLNEQFF.

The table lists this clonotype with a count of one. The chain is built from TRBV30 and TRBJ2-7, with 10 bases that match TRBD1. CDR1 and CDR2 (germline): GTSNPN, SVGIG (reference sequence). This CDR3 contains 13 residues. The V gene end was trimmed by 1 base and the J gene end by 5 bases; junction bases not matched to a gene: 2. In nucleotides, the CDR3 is TGTGCCTGGAGTGCCGGGACAGGGGACGAGCAGTACTTC. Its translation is CAWSAGTGDEQYF.

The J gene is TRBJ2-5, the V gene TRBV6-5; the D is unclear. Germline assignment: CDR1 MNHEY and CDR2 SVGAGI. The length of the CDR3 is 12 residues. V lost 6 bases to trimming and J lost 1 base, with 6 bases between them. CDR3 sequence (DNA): TGTGCCAGCAGAAACAGCCAAGAGACCCAGTACTTC. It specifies CASRNSQETQYF.

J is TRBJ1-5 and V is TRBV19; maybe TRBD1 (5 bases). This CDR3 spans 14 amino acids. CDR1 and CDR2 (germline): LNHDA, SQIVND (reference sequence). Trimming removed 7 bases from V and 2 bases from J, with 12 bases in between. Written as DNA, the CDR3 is TGTGCCAGTAAGGGCGAAGGGGGCAATCAGCCCCAGCATTTT. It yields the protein CASKGEGGNQPQHF.